These 10 T cell receptor beta chains were sequenced from one sample in a study of cytomegalovirus exposure and HLA in healthy donors. This PCR relied on a set of 60 Vbeta primers and 13 Jbeta primers. Method: immunoSEQ multiplex PCR; TCRdb's copy keeps in-frame clones and lacks some. This repertoire includes 65,000 to 90,000 clones. The sample taken for sequencing was PBMCs. These receptors came from a female donor in good health and CMV-seropositive.

The chain uses TRBV7-2 and TRBJ1-1, with D tentatively TRBD1 (6 bases). The CDR3 loop spans 15 amino acids. V lost 1 base and J lost 1, with 10 bases in between. Per germline, CDR1 SGHTA and CDR2 FQGNSA. The CDR3: CASSLVGGANTEAFF. CDR3 nucleotides: TGTGCCAGCAGCTTAGTGGGGGGGGCGAACACTGAAGCTTTCTTT.

The chain carries TRBV10-1 and TRBJ2-6, with D perhaps TRBD1 (6 bases). The germline gives CDR1 WNHNN, CDR2 SYGVQD (reference sequence). The CDR3 contains 12 residues. Deletions cut 3 bases from V and 14 bases from J, with 11 bases between. The CDR3: CASSDGQTILTF. CDR3 DNA: TGCGCCAGCAGTGACGGACAGACGATCCTGACTTTC.

This chain connects TRBV28 to TRBJ2-5, with 10 bases fitting TRBD1. V shed 5 bases, J shed 5 bases, and the junction held 8 bases outside the gene matches. The CDR3 sequence is 15 residues long. Germline CDR1 MDHEN, CDR2 SYDVKM. CDR3 nucleotides: TGTGCCAGCAGTCCGGCCGGGACAGGGGTTGAGACCCAGTACTTC. Translated: CASSPAGTGVETQYF.

The rearrangement joins TRBV30 to TRBJ1-5; 9 nucleotides align to TRBD1. This CDR3 spans 13 amino acids. Germline V gene lookup returns CDR1 GTSNPN and CDR2 SVGIG (reference sequence). Trimming cost V 5 bases and J 4 bases; bases outside gene matches: 3. The CDR3 region is CAWSGTGNQPQHF. The DNA of the CDR3 is TGTGCCTGGTCCGGGACAGGGAATCAGCCCCAGCATTTT.

V gene TRBV9 combines with J gene TRBJ2-1; 7 nucleotides match TRBD1. Trimming removed 0 bases from V and 3 bases from J; junction bases left unmatched: 3. The length of the CDR3 is 15 residues. CDR1 is SGDLS and CDR2 is YYNGEE in the germline V gene. CDR3 nucleotides: TGTGCCAGCAGCGTAGCACAGGGGCGCTACAATGAGCAGTTCTTC. Residues: CASSVAQGRYNEQFF.

The rearrangement links TRBV6-6 to TRBJ2-7, with a tentative D call TRBD1 (6 bases). This CDR3 has 15 amino acids. The germline CDR1 and CDR2 sequences are MNHNY and SVGAGI (reference sequence). The V gene lost 2 bases and the J gene lost 1 base, with 12 bases spanning the gap. This CDR3 is CASSYQGKKSYEQYF. CDR3 DNA sequence: TGTGCCAGCAGTTACCAGGGGAAGAAGTCCTACGAGCAGTACTTC.

This rearrangement joins TRBV9 to TRBJ2-5; D perhaps matches TRBD2 (6 bases). V lost 0 bases and J lost 7, with 10 bases in between. The CDR3 is 13 amino acids. Germline assignment: CDR1 SGDLS and CDR2 YYNGEE. This chain's CDR3 is CASSVGIGGTQYF. CDR3 DNA sequence: TGTGCCAGCAGCGTAGGGATCGGGGGGACCCAGTACTTC.

This chain connects TRBV10-1 to TRBJ1-1, with a possible D match to TRBD1 (6 bases). The CDR3 sequence is 13 residues long. V dropped 7 bases and J dropped 1 base, with 10 bases sitting between them. Germline V gene data show CDR1 as WNHNN and CDR2 as SYGVQD (reference sequence). In DNA form, the CDR3 reads TGCGCCAGCACCGAGGGACAGAACACTGAAGCTTTCTTT. This gives the protein CASTEGQNTEAFF.

This chain uses TRBV4-3 with TRBJ2-2, with 7 bases identical to TRBD1. Losses at the gene ends were 0 bases for V and 3 bases for J; bases not matched to a gene: 7. The CDR3 contains 17 residues. CDR1 is LGHNA and CDR2 is YSLEER in the germline V gene. The CDR3 DNA sequence: TGCGCCAGCAGCCAAGAGGGGGACAGCCTCCACACCGGGGAGCTGTTTTTT. Translated: CASSQEGDSLHTGELFF.

V and J are TRBV5-1 and TRBJ1-1; no reliable D call. The CDR3 has 13 residues. CDR1 is SGHRS, CDR2 YFSETQ, per germline. The V end lost 0 bases, the J end lost 3 bases, and 6 bases lay between the germline ends. CDR3 bases: TGCGCCAGCAGCTTGGAAGAGGACACTGAAGCTTTCTTT. Protein product: CASSLEEDTEAFF.